These T cell receptor beta chains were read from a single sample in a study of CD8 T cells in Susac syndrome. TCRdb re-called the immunoSEQ multiplex PCR reads through MiXCR, storing one row per CDR3 protein. This sample has roughly 180,000 distinct CDR3 sequences; over 85% occur once, and the top ten carry roughly 0.13%. The sequenced material came from CD4+ T cells from PBMCs. Every receptor here comes from a human donor in good health. Each CDR3 is given with its conserved first and last residue. Fields, in order: D gene, V gene, CDR3 protein. The D gene is left open where the match is weak.

D gene: -
V gene: TRBV4-3
CDR3 protein: CASSQAADGKETQYF

D gene: -
V gene: TRBV30
CDR3 protein: CAWRADSQETQYF

D gene: -
V gene: TRBV20-1
CDR3 protein: CSARVPGRENTEAFF

D gene: -
V gene: TRBV6-8
CDR3 protein: CAGYGHGYTF

D gene: -
V gene: TRBV24-1
CDR3 protein: CATSDSQRHNNEQFF

D gene: -
V gene: TRBV20-1
CDR3 protein: CSARDGASSYNEQFF

D gene: -
V gene: TRBV6-5
CDR3 protein: CASRFAPRTPGELFF

D gene: -
V gene: TRBV6-2/TRBV6-3
CDR3 protein: CASSPPLGSSYNEQFF

D gene: -
V gene: TRBV28
CDR3 protein: CASSFRDFGSPLHF

D gene: TRBD1
V gene: TRBV23-1
CDR3 protein: CVPGQGVGYTF

D gene: -
V gene: TRBV7-8
CDR3 protein: CASSLGRLGDTQYF

D gene: TRBD1
V gene: TRBV11-1
CDR3 protein: CASSSQPGGEQYF

D gene: -
V gene: TRBV6-2/TRBV6-3
CDR3 protein: CASTSTASQPQHF

D gene: -
V gene: TRBV24-1
CDR3 protein: CATSDGGASGDTQYF